What follows are 26 T cell receptor beta chains derived from one specimen sequenced in a study of blood T cell repertoires in COVID-19 (dated by TCRdb to the early 2020s). Library preparation employed the immunoSEQ multiplex PCR assay. TCRdb took this table from immuneACCESS and kept in-frame rearrangements with V and J called. Such tables lack part of the clones; where checked against another copy, unresolved V genes explain under half of the gap, and the rest is unexplained. Here the sample has more than 80,000 clones; roughly 89% occur a single time. Around 19% of the sample goes to the ten largest clones. Sample: peripheral blood. The receptor set was obtained from a woman aged 55-70 years with COVID-19, enrolled during active disease.

The V and J genes are TRBV19 and TRBJ1-5; D perhaps matches TRBD1 (6 bases). Trimming stripped 3 bases from V and 4 bases from J, with 10 bases between. Per germline, CDR1 LNHDA and CDR2 SQIVND (reference sequence). There are 14 residues in the CDR3. CDR3 DNA: TGTGCCAGTAGTATGAGACAGGAGAATCAGCCCCAGCATTTT. This gives the protein CASSMRQENQPQHF.

The V gene is TRBV29-1, the J gene TRBJ2-7; D is ambiguous. Trimming shortened V by 4 bases and J by 5 bases, and 15 bases separated the two germline ends. Germline V gives CDR1 SQVTM, CDR2 ANQGSEA. This CDR3 comprises 13 residues. The CDR3 nucleotides read TGCAGCGTTGGCCCCTCACGAGGAAACGAGCAGTACTTC. It translates to CSVGPSRGNEQYF.

This clone was counted once. The chain combines TRBV9 with TRBJ1-3; D not certain. Deletions cut 4 bases from V and 4 bases from J, with 9 bases between. The CDR3 extends over 13 amino acids. From germline, CDR1 is SGDLS and CDR2 YYNGEE. The CDR3: CASSPRTGNTIYF. The CDR3 nucleotides are TGTGCCAGCAGCCCTAGAACGGGAAACACCATATATTTT.

The rearrangement uses TRBV10-3 and TRBJ1-6, with D unresolved. V was trimmed by 0 bases and J by 10 bases, leaving 19 bases between them. The CDR3 sequence is 17 residues long. Germline values: CDR1 ENHRY, CDR2 SYGVKD. This chain's CDR3 is CAISESFGGRPGSPLHF. The CDR3 bases are TGTGCCATCAGTGAGTCTTTCGGAGGCAGGCCGGGGTCACCCCTCCACTTT.

This clone has just one count. The genes are TRBV28 and TRBJ1-3, with TRBD1 as a possible D gene (6 bases). The CDR3 runs 18 residues. V lost 3 bases and J lost 0, with 18 bases in between. CDR1 and CDR2 from the germline V gene are MDHEN and SYDVKM. CDR3 coding DNA: TGTGCCAGCAGTTTCTCACGTTCAACAGGGAGCTCTGGAAACACCATATATTTT. Translation gives CASSFSRSTGSSGNTIYF.

The chain uses TRBV5-1 and TRBJ2-7, with D possibly matching TRBD1 (6 bases). The CDR3 has 15 amino acids. V lost 4 bases and J lost 6, with 20 bases in between. CDR1 is SGHRS, CDR2 YFSETQ, per germline. CDR3 nucleotides: TGCGCCAGCAGCCCACAGGGATCTGGGCTGGGCGAGCAGTACTTC. Translating it yields CASSPQGSGLGEQYF.

The rearrangement links TRBV27 to TRBJ2-5, with TRBD2 identical over 7 bases. Germline assignment: CDR1 MNHEY and CDR2 SMNVEV (reference sequence). The V gene end was trimmed by 6 bases and the J gene end by 2 bases; junction bases not matched to a gene: 6. CDR3 size: 14 residues. The CDR3 bases are TGTGCCAGCAGGGCCCGGGACTATCAAGAGACCCAGTACTTC. Translated, it gives CASRARDYQETQYF.

Concerning this clone: The likely explanation is a read error, given a far larger clone one base away. The chain employs TRBV2 and TRBJ2-7, with D tentatively TRBD1 (6 bases). The CDR3 runs 12 residues. The germline V gene has CDR1 SNHLY and CDR2 FYNNEI. CDR3 in DNA: TGTGCTCAAGCCTCAGGGGTCCACGAGCAGTACTTC. Amino acid sequence: CAQASGVHEQYF.

V and J are TRBV7-2 and TRBJ2-1, with TRBD2 matching over 8 bases. V gave up 5 bases and J gave up 7 bases; unmatched junction bases: 13. Looked up from germline, CDR1 is SGHTA and CDR2 is FQGNSA. This CDR3 region has 16 residues. CDR3 amino acids: CASSLRGASLFNEQFF. The CDR3, as DNA: TGTGCCAGCAGCCTGCGGGGGGCCTCACTTTTTAATGAGCAGTTCTTC.

V gene TRBV7-8 combines with J gene TRBJ1-3; D is possibly TRBD1 (5 bases). V was shortened by 5 bases and J by 5 bases, with 10 bases between the two germline ends. CDR3 size: 13 residues. CDR1 is SGHVS, CDR2 FQNEAQ, per germline. CDR3: CASSNGHRNTIYF. The CDR3, as DNA: TGTGCCAGCAGCAACGGACATAGAAACACCATATATTTT.

The rearrangement joins TRBV5-1 to TRBJ2-5, with 7 bases identical to TRBD1. The ends lost 3 bases at V and 5 bases at J; junction bases unmatched: 7. Germline CDR1 and CDR2: SGHRS and YFSETQ. The CDR3 spans 14 residues. The DNA of the CDR3 is TGCGCCAGCAGCTCCGGACAGGCCCGGGAGACCCAGTACTTC. It is translated as CASSSGQARETQYF.

The CDR3 DNA sequence: TGTGCCAGTAGTATTCGCCCCGTGGAGAGATGGTACGAGCAGTACTTC. Protein sequence: CASSIRPVERWYEQYF. The J gene is TRBJ2-7, the V gene TRBV19; D gene unclear. The CDR3 is 16 residues long. Germline V gene data show CDR1 as LNHDA and CDR2 as SQIVND (reference sequence). V dropped 3 bases and J dropped 4 bases, with 19 bases sitting between them.

V usage is TRBV18 and J usage is TRBJ2-5; D not certain. V was cut by 4 bases and J by 1 base, with 16 bases left in between. Germline V lookup: CDR1 KGHSH, CDR2 LQKENI. The CDR3 is made up of 16 amino acids. The CDR3 spells CASSRADSPGQETQYF. Written as DNA, the CDR3 is TGTGCCAGCTCACGGGCCGATTCCCCAGGCCAAGAGACCCAGTACTTC.

The chain carries TRBV7-2 and TRBJ2-6; D is perhaps TRBD1 (5 bases). The V end lost 1 base, the J end lost 0 bases, and 10 bases lay between the germline ends. The CDR3 has 17 amino acids. Germline lookup yields CDR1 SGHTA and CDR2 FQGNSA. This CDR3 reads CASSLGGRDSGANVLTF. The CDR3 DNA reads as TGTGCCAGCAGCTTAGGCGGCAGGGACTCTGGGGCCAACGTCCTGACTTTC.

A few counts support this clone. The gene calls are TRBV24-1 and TRBJ1-2; TRBD1 might be the D (5 bases). The ends were cut back, 5 bases at V and 7 bases at J, with 13 bases in the middle. CDR3 length: 13 residues. Germline V gene data show CDR1 as KGHDR and CDR2 as SFDVKD. CDR3 in amino acids: CATSAQGSGGYTF. The CDR3 nucleotides read TGTGCCACCAGTGCGCAGGGATCGGGTGGCTACACCTTC.

CDR3 residues: CASSLLSTGFGGELFF. The DNA of the CDR3 is TGTGCCAGCAGCCTGCTGTCGACTGGGTTCGGCGGGGAGCTGTTTTTT. The genes are TRBV5-6 and TRBJ2-2, with no clear D. Deletions cut 4 bases from V and 7 bases from J, with 20 bases between. This CDR3 is built from 16 residues. The germline gives CDR1 SGHDT, CDR2 YYEEEE.

The chain couples TRBV18 to TRBJ2-1, with a tentative D call TRBD1 (6 bases). V lost 1 base, J lost 4 bases, and 8 bases lay in between. The CDR3 loop spans 14 amino acids. Germline CDR1 and CDR2: KGHSH and LQKENI. DNA for the CDR3: TGTGCCAGCTCACCACGGGACAAGTACAATGAGCAGTTCTTC. Translating gives CASSPRDKYNEQFF. The full variable domain, completed using reference TRBV18 and TRBJ2-1, is NAGVMQNPRHLVRRRGQEARLRCSPMKGHSHVYWYRQLPEEGLKFMVYLQKENIIDESGMPKERFSAEFPKEGPSILRIQQVVRGDSAAYFCASSPRDKYNEQFFGPGTRLTVL.

In nucleotides, the CDR3 is TGTGCCAGCAGCTCCCGCGGGCGGGTGGGGAAGAACACTGAAGCTTTCTTT. This translates into CASSSRGRVGKNTEAFF. V and J are TRBV7-2 and TRBJ1-1; D ambiguous. CDR1 and CDR2 from the germline V gene are SGHTA and FQGNSA. V dropped 4 bases and J dropped 1 base, with 19 bases sitting between them. The CDR3 loop spans 17 amino acids.

The J gene is TRBJ2-1, the V gene TRBV5-1; 8 bases fit TRBD1. CDR1 and CDR2 (germline): SGHRS, YFSETQ. V lost 3 bases and J lost 5; bases outside the gene matches: 4. CDR3 length: 14 residues. The CDR3 coding sequence is TGCGCCAGCAGCTCCGGGACAGGAAACAATGAGCAGTTCTTC. Its protein product is CASSSGTGNNEQFF.

The V call is TRBV28, the J call TRBJ1-5; a weak D match, TRBD1 (5 bases). The germline CDR1 and CDR2 sequences are MDHEN and SYDVKM. The V end lost 5 bases, the J end lost 5 bases, and 13 bases lay between the germline ends. The CDR3 totals 14 residues. In DNA form, the CDR3 reads TGTGCCAGCAGTCAGGGAGGCTGGGATCAGCCCCAGCATTTT. Encoded protein: CASSQGGWDQPQHF.

The chain combines TRBV30 with TRBJ1-3; perhaps TRBD1 as D (6 bases). The CDR3 length is 13 residues. Germline V gene lookup returns CDR1 GTSNPN and CDR2 SVGIG (reference sequence). The V gene lost 5 bases and the J gene lost 0 bases, with 8 bases spanning the gap. CDR3 bases: TGTGCCTGGGGGGGGCTCTCTGGAAACACCATATATTTT. Protein product: CAWGGLSGNTIYF.

This chain uses TRBV5-4 with TRBJ1-2, with 9 nucleotides matching TRBD1. CDR3 length: 17 amino acids. Germline CDR1 SGHNT, CDR2 YYREEE (reference sequence). After removal of 4 bases from V and 0 bases from J, the junction contained 10 bases not matched to a gene. CDR3 loop: CASSVDRGALANYGYTF. CDR3 DNA: TGTGCCAGCAGCGTTGACAGGGGGGCTCTCGCTAACTATGGCTACACCTTC.

This clone was picked up one time. The rearrangement links TRBV4-3 to TRBJ1-3; no definite D call. The CDR3 runs 16 residues. Germline CDR1 is LGHNA and CDR2 is YSLEER. The V end lost 0 bases, the J end lost 4 bases, and 13 bases lay between the germline ends. CDR3 DNA: TGCGCCAGCAGCCAAGATAGTATAGGAGCGGGAAACACCATATATTTT. Residues: CASSQDSIGAGNTIYF.

The chain is built from TRBV14 and TRBJ1-2; no firm D call. Trimming removed 4 bases from V and 4 bases from J, with 10 bases in between. This CDR3 has 13 amino acids. The V gene's germline CDR1 is SGHDN and CDR2 FVKESK. The CDR3 spells CASSLDSGYGYTF. DNA for the CDR3: TGTGCCAGCAGCCTGGACTCGGGCTATGGCTACACCTTC.

This clone was counted between two and nine times. V gene TRBV9 combines with J gene TRBJ2-7; D is perhaps TRBD1 (6 bases). This CDR3 comprises 13 residues. Germline-derived CDR1 and CDR2 are SGDLS and YYNGEE. Trimming cost V 3 bases and J 7 bases, with 14 bases left between them. CDR3 region: CASSGNRVGEQYF. The CDR3, as DNA: TGTGCCAGCAGCGGTAACAGGGTAGGGGAGCAGTACTTC.

The V and J genes are TRBV6-4 and TRBJ1-1; D not resolved. This CDR3 has 17 amino acids. From germline, CDR1 is MRHNA and CDR2 SNTAGT. Trimming pared 0 bases from V and 2 bases from J, leaving 16 bases between. DNA of the CDR3: TGTGCCAGCAGTGACTCGACGGGTAGGGAGGACAACACTGAAGCTTTCTTT. Translating it yields CASSDSTGREDNTEAFF.